This T cell receptor (beta chain) is drawn from a study of blood T cells in healthy people across ages. Study-wide results and limits: Relative to aged donors, long-lived donors carried more naive CD4+ cells and displayed higher diversity.

The use of a sample-barcoded 5' primer and a J-beta primer mix characterized a second PCR of roughly 6 to 11 cycles. Each CDR3 protein gets one entry after TCRdb re-called the 5' RACE reads with MiXCR. Among under 850,000 distinct CDR3 sequences listed, approximately 35% were seen once. This clonotype was detected ten times or more. Its antigen is not identified. Sequenced input: blood. The clonotype comes from a man aged 18 to 29 in good health.

Here the CDR3 reads CASSLRSGGRQETQYF. CDR3 bases: TGTGCCAGCAGCTTAAGAAGCGGGGGGCGCCAAGAGACCCAGTACTTC. This rearrangement joins TRBV7-2 to TRBJ2-5; 9 nucleotides agree with TRBD2. With 2 bases clipped from V and 1 base from J, the junction kept 5 bases outside the gene matches. This CDR3 has 16 residues. CDR1 SGHTA and CDR2 FQGNSA come from the germline V gene.